This T cell receptor (beta chain) was identified during a study of cytomegalovirus exposure and HLA in healthy donors. About the study: Earlier findings included some 120 million unique TCR beta sequences obtained from some 180 million T cells. Among a few hundred genotyped donors, about 80% fell in the Caucasian-associated ancestry cluster. Points from the study as a whole: Later, TCR association rates were found to vary by HLA locus, highest for DRB1 and lowest for HLA-C.

The PCR ran on 60 Vbeta and 13 Jbeta primers. Repertoires were generated with immunoSEQ multiplex PCR, while TCRdb's copy carries only in-frame clones and drops some. Listed are under 40,000 clones; 3.4% falls within the top ten. Turning to this clone: Its antigen is unidentified.

Trimming shortened V by 3 bases and J by 5 bases, and 14 bases separated the two germline ends. Germline assignment: CDR1 SQVTM and CDR2 ANQGSEA. The CDR3 runs 14 residues. At sampling all donors were nominally healthy, likely with unrecorded immune exposures. The source material was PBMCs. This receptor was obtained from a woman aged 40 to 55 in good health and CMV-seropositive. The V and J genes are TRBV29-1 and TRBJ2-1; tentatively, D is TRBD2 (6 bases). The DNA of the CDR3 is TGCAGCGTTGAGCGGGAATCCGCGGACAATGAGCAGTTCTTC. Residues: CSVERESADNEQFF.